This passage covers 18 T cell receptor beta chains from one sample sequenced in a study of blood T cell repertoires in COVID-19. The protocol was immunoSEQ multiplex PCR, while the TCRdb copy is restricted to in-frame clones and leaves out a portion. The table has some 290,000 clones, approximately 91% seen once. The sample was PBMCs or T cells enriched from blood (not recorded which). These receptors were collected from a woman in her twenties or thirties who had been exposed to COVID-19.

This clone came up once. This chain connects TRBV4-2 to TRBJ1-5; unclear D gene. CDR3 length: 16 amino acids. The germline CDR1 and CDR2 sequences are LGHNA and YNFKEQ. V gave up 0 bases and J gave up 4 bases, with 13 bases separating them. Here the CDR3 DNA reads TGTGCCAGCAGCCAAGATTCGGCAGGCCATAATCAGCCCCAGCATTTT. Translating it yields CASSQDSAGHNQPQHF.

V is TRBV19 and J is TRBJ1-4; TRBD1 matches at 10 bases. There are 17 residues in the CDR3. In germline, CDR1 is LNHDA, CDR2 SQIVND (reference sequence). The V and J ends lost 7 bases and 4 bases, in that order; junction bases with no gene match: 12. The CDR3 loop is CASTLRTGGSINEKLFF. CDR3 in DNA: TGTGCCAGTACCCTACGGACAGGGGGAAGTATTAATGAAAAACTGTTTTTT.

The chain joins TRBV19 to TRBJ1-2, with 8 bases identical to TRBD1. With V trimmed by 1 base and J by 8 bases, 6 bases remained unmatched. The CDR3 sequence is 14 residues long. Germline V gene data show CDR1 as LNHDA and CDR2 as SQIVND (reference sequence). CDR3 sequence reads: CASSIGGTGLGYTF. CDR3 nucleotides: TGTGCCAGTAGTATAGGCGGGACAGGTCTGGGCTACACCTTC.

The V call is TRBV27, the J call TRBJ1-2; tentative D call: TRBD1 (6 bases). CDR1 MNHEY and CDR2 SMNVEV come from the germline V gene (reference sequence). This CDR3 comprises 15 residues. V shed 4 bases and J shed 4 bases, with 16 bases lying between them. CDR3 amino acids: CASSSKPGVRYGYTF. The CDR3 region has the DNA TGTGCCAGCAGTTCGAAACCAGGGGTCCGCTATGGCTACACCTTC.

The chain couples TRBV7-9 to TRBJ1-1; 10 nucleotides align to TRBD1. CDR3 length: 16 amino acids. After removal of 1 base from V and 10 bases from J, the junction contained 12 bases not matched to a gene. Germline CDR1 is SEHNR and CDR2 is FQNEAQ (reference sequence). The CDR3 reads CASSLDLRQGADGAFF. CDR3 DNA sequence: TGTGCCAGCAGCTTAGACCTTAGACAGGGGGCAGATGGAGCTTTCTTT.

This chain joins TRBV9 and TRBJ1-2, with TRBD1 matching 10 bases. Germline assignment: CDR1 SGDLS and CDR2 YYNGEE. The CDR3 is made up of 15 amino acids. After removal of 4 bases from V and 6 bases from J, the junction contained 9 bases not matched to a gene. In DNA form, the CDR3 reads TGTGCCAGCAGCTCATGGGACAGGGGACCCCATGGCTACACCTTC. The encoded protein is CASSSWDRGPHGYTF.

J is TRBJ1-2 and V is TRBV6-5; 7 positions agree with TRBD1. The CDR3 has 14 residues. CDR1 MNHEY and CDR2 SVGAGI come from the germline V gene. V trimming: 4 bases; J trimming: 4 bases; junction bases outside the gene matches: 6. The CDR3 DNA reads TGTGCCAGCAGTTCCGGGACAGTCGTCTATGGCTACACCTTC. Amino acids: CASSSGTVVYGYTF.

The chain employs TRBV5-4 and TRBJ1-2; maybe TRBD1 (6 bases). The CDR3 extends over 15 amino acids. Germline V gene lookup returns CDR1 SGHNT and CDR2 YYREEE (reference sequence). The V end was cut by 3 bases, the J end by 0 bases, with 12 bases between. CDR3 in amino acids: CASSYLTGANYGYTF. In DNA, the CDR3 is TGTGCCAGCAGCTACCTGACAGGAGCTAACTATGGCTACACCTTC. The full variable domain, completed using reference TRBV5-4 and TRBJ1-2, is ETGVTQSPTHLIKTRGQQVTLRCSSQSGHNTVSWYQQALGQGPQFIFQYYREEENGRGNFPPRFSGLQFPNYSSELNVNALELDDSALYLCASSYLTGANYGYTFGSGTRLTVV.

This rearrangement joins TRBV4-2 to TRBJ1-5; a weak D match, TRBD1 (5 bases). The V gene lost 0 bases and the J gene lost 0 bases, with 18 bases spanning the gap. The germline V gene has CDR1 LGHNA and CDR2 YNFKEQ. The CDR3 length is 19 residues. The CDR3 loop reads CASSQDLQGGAYSNQPQHF. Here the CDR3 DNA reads TGTGCCAGCAGCCAAGATCTTCAGGGAGGCGCGTATAGCAATCAGCCCCAGCATTTT.

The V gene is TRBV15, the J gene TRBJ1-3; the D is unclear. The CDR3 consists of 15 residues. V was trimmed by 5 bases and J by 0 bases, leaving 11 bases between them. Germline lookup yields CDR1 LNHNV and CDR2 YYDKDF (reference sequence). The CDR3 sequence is CATSDGMLSGNTIYF. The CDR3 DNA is TGTGCCACCAGCGACGGGATGCTCTCTGGAAACACCATATATTTT.

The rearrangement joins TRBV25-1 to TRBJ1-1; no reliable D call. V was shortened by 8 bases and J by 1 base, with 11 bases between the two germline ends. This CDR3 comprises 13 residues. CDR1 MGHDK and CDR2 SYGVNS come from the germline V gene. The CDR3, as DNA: TGTGCCAGCTCCGTGATGGCGAACACTGAAGCTTTCTTT. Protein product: CASSVMANTEAFF.

The CDR3 nucleotides are TGTGCCAGCAGCCAGACAGGGGGGAGAGGGGCCAACGTCCTGACTTTC. Translation: CASSQTGGRGANVLTF. The V and J genes are TRBV3-1 (or the pseudogene TRBV3-2) and TRBJ2-6; 9 bases fit TRBD1. The germline V gene encodes CDR1 LGHDT and CDR2 YNNKEL (reference sequence). The ends lost 3 bases at V and 4 bases at J; junction bases unmatched: 4. The CDR3 length is 16 residues.

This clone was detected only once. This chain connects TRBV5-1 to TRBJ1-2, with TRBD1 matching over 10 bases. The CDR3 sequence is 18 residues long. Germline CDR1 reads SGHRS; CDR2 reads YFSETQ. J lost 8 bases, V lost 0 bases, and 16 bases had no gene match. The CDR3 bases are TGCGCCAGCAGCTTGGGTGGGACAGGGGCCGGGAGAAACGTGGGCTACACCTTC. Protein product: CASSLGGTGAGRNVGYTF.

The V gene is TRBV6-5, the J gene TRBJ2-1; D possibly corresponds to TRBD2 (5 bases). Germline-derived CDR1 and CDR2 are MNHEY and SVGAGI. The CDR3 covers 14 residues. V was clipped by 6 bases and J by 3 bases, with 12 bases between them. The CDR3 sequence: CASRGPGNYNEQFF. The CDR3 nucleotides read TGTGCCAGCAGAGGGCCGGGGAACTACAATGAGCAGTTCTTC.

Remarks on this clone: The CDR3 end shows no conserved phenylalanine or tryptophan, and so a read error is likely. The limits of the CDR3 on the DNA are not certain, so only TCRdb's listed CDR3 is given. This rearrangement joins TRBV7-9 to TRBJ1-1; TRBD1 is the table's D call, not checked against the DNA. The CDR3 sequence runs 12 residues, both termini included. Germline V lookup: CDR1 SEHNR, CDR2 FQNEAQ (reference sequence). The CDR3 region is CASSLAEGTGNA.

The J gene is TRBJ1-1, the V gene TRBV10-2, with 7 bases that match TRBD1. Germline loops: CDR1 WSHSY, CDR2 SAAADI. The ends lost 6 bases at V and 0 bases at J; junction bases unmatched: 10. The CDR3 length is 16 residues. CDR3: CASSLETGALNTEAFF. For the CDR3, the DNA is TGCGCCAGCAGCCTCGAAACAGGGGCCCTGAACACTGAAGCTTTCTTT.

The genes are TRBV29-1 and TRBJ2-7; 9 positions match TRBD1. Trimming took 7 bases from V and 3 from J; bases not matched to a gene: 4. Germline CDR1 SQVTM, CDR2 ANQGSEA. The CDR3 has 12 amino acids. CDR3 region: CSGGTGLYEQYF. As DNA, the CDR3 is TGCAGCGGAGGGACAGGGCTCTACGAGCAGTACTTC.

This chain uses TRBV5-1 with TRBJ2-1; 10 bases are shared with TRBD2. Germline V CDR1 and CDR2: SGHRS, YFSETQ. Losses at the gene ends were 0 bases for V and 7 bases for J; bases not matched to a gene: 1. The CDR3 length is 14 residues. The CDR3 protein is CASSLERGGNEQFF. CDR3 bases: TGCGCCAGCAGCTTGGAGCGGGGGGGTAATGAGCAGTTCTTC.